The 27 T cell receptor beta chains reported below all come from one sample, sequenced in a study of regulatory T cells in long-lasting Graves disease. Arm-PCR of CDR3 regions with iRepertoire HTBI primers generated TCR beta libraries. TCRdb reanalysed the multiplex PCR reads using MiXCR and keeps one entry per CDR3 protein. The table has about 560,000 distinct CDR3 sequences, roughly 16% seen once. The time point denotes: newly diagnosed GD, antithyroid drugs for less than 3 months. RNA from PBMCs was the source of the TCR library. Another study also made use of these data, one on T cells in Graves' hyperthyroidism and ophthalmopathy.

The sample consisted of peripheral blood mononuclear cells (PBMCs), taken at new diagnosis, from a patient treated with antithyroid drugs. The receptors stem from a man aged 18 to 35 with Graves disease.

This chain connects TRBV7-2 to TRBJ1-1; D is undetermined. The V gene's germline CDR1 is SGHTA and CDR2 FQGNSA. Trimming stripped 1 base from V and 1 base from J, with 7 bases between. The CDR3 runs to 14 residues. The CDR3 nucleotides read TGTGCCAGCAGCTTAGTGGACGGGAACACTGAAGCTTTCTTT. It encodes CASSLVDGNTEAFF.

With regard to this clonotype: As the CDR3 is not closed by the conserved phenylalanine or tryptophan, this likely results from a read error. This chain uses TRBV12-3 or TRBV12-4 with TRBJ1-1; D uncertain. V was shortened by 1 base and J by 1 base, with 4 bases between the two germline ends. This CDR3 has 13 amino acids. In DNA form, the CDR3 reads TGTGCCAGCAGTTTAGGGCCGAACACTGAAGCTTTCCTT. It translates to CASSLGPNTEAFL.

This clonotype was detected many times. The chain joins TRBV7-9 to TRBJ1-1; D gene ambiguous. The CDR3 has 12 amino acids. Per germline, CDR1 SEHNR and CDR2 FQNEAQ (reference sequence). V was shortened by 6 bases and J by 5 bases, with 10 bases between the two germline ends. This chain's CDR3 is CASSFGSTEAFF. CDR3 DNA sequence: TGTGCCAGCAGTTTCGGTTCGACTGAAGCTTTCTTT.

This clonotype has ten or more counts. This chain links TRBV11-1 with TRBJ1-1; D ambiguous. The CDR3 has 16 residues. With 2 bases removed from V and 4 bases from J, the gap between germline ends came to 17 bases. Germline V CDR1 and CDR2: SGHAT, FQDESV (reference sequence). The CDR3 bases are TGTGCCAGCAGCTTATTATCTTCAAGCCGGGTCACTGAAGCTTTCTTT. This codes for CASSLLSSSRVTEAFF.

This clonotype was counted ten times or more. Its ends do not fully match the called genes, so a read error is possible. V is TRBV29-1 and J is TRBJ2-1; D is possibly TRBD1 or TRBD2 (6 bases each). Germline assignment: CDR1 SQVTM and CDR2 ANQGSEA. This CDR3 has 15 residues. CDR3 nucleotides: TGCAGCGTGGAAGGGCGGAGGGGGATTCGAGATGAGCAGTTCTTC. It specifies CSVEGRRGIRDEQFF.

This clonotype occurred a few times. The J gene is TRBJ1-5, the V gene TRBV20-1, with 8 bases that match TRBD1. With 3 bases clipped from V and 0 bases from J, the junction kept 4 bases outside the gene matches. Germline V gives CDR1 DFQATT, CDR2 SNEGSKA (reference sequence). The CDR3 extends over 15 amino acids. The CDR3, as DNA: TGCAGTGCTAGGAGGACAGGGTATAGCAATCAGCCCCAGCATTTT. Amino acid sequence: CSARRTGYSNQPQHF.

There are a few counts of this clonotype. The chain employs TRBV5-1 and TRBJ2-7, with unresolved D. V was trimmed by 0 bases and J by 3 bases, leaving 10 bases between them. Germline V CDR1 and CDR2: SGHRS, YFSETQ. CDR3 length: 14 amino acids. The CDR3 coding sequence is TGCGCCAGCAGCTTGGCCAAGGCCAGCTACGAGCAGTACTTC. Protein product: CASSLAKASYEQYF.

The table lists this clonotype with many counts. The chain has TRBV5-1 and TRBJ2-7; D perhaps matches TRBD1 (5 bases). This CDR3 spans 14 amino acids. Germline lookup yields CDR1 SGHRS and CDR2 YFSETQ. V dropped 1 base and J dropped 6 bases, with 14 bases sitting between them. The CDR3 is CASSLRAGQGEQYF. In DNA form, the CDR3 reads TGCGCCAGCAGCTTGAGGGCAGGGCAAGGCGAGCAGTACTTC.

The chain's CDR3 is CASSYSFSGLSSYNEQFF. The DNA of the CDR3 is TGTGCCAGCAGTTACTCGTTTTCTGGCCTAAGCTCCTACAATGAGCAGTTCTTC. The chain carries TRBV6-2 or TRBV6-3 and TRBJ2-1, with D uncertain. Trimming removed 0 bases at V and 0 bases at J, with 15 bases between. This CDR3 region has 18 residues. Germline CDR1 reads MNHEY; CDR2 reads SVGEGT.

In its sample, this clonotype was seen a few times. The rearrangement uses TRBV7-8 and TRBJ1-2; possible D gene TRBD1, 6 bases. Per germline, CDR1 SGHVS and CDR2 FQNEAQ. With 5 bases removed from V and 3 bases from J, the gap between germline ends came to 16 bases. The CDR3 runs to 15 residues. DNA for the CDR3: TGTGCCAGCAGCCGAACGACAGGAGACCACTATGGCTACACCTTC. Translating gives CASSRTTGDHYGYTF.

This chain links TRBV6-1 with TRBJ2-1; tentative D call: TRBD2 (5 bases). The CDR3 sequence is 17 residues long. Trimming removed 5 bases from V and 2 bases from J, with 19 bases in between. Germline V gene lookup returns CDR1 MNHNS and CDR2 SASEGT. CDR3 nucleotides: TGTGCCAGCAGTCCACCGGCCCTGACTACCCCCTACAATGAGCAGTTCTTC. This translates into CASSPPALTTPYNEQFF.

This clonotype showed up many times. V and J are TRBV29-1 and TRBJ2-7, with a weak D call TRBD2 (5 bases). The CDR3 length is 12 residues. V was shortened by 4 bases and J by 6 bases, with 13 bases between the two germline ends. CDR1 and CDR2 from the germline V gene are SQVTM and ANQGSEA. CDR3 nucleotides: TGCAGCGTTGGAGACCTAGCCCTCGAGCAGTACTTC. Protein product: CSVGDLALEQYF.

This clonotype was counted at least ten times. The gene calls are TRBV6-2 or TRBV6-3 and TRBJ2-1; 8 bases map to TRBD2. CDR1 and CDR2 from the germline V gene are MNHEY and SVGEGT. V lost 0 bases, J lost 4 bases, and 23 bases stayed unmatched. This CDR3 has 22 amino acids. For the CDR3, the DNA is TGTGCCAGCAGTTACTCGAAGGGCCAATACCCGGGGGCGGGAGGTTTTTACAATGAGCAGTTCTTC. This gives the protein CASSYSKGQYPGAGGFYNEQFF.

This clonotype was observed at least ten times. The rearrangement uses TRBV29-1 and TRBJ2-7, with 7 bases aligning to TRBD1. After removal of 6 bases from V and 5 bases from J, the junction contained 7 bases not matched to a gene. The CDR3 extends over 12 amino acids. The V gene's germline CDR1 is SQVTM and CDR2 ANQGSEA. The CDR3, as DNA: TGCAGCGTCGACAACGACAGGGACGAGCAGTACTTC. As protein: CSVDNDRDEQYF.

This clonotype has more than one count but fewer than ten. The genes are TRBV6-2 or TRBV6-3 and TRBJ2-3; 10 bases line up with TRBD1. This CDR3 is 14 amino acids long. Trimming removed 8 bases from V and 4 bases from J; junction bases left unmatched: 6. Germline V CDR1 and CDR2: MNHEY, SVGEGT. CDR3 DNA: TGTGCCAGCCTGGAGACAGGGGGCCCAGATACGCAGTATTTT. This translates into CASLETGGPDTQYF.

The chain is built from TRBV5-5 and TRBJ2-4; 7 nucleotides match TRBD2. The CDR3 has 19 residues. V gave up 4 bases and J gave up 0 bases; unmatched junction bases: 16. Germline V gives CDR1 SGHKS, CDR2 YYEKEE (reference sequence). CDR3 DNA: TGTGCCAGCAGCCCCGGGGAGGCCCCAGCGGGAATAGCCAAAAACATTCAGTACTTC. Amino acid sequence: CASSPGEAPAGIAKNIQYF.

This clonotype was observed a handful of times. V gene TRBV7-9 combines with J gene TRBJ2-3, with 8 bases that match TRBD2. V dropped 1 base and J dropped 3; count of bases not matched to a gene: 3. Germline V gene lookup returns CDR1 SEHNR and CDR2 FQNEAQ (reference sequence). The CDR3 runs 15 residues. This CDR3 is CASSLVERETDTQYF. The CDR3 DNA follows: TGTGCCAGCAGCTTAGTAGAGCGGGAGACAGATACGCAGTATTTT.

A remark on this clonotype: One base away lies a much larger clone, so this may be a sequencing read error. The rearrangement uses TRBV20-1 and TRBJ2-3; 7 positions match TRBD2. Germline V lookup: CDR1 DFQATT, CDR2 SNEGSKA (reference sequence). V gave up 1 base and J gave up 7 bases; unmatched junction bases: 11. The CDR3 consists of 15 residues. CDR3 sequence reads: CSARGQAGYGYTQYF. DNA of the CDR3: TGCAGTGCTAGAGGCCAAGCGGGGTATGGGTATACGCAGTATTTT.

This clonotype was counted a few times. The CDR3 nucleotides are TGTGCCACCAGTGATTTTGGGCTTTCCTCTGGGGCCAACGTCCTGACTTTC. Translation gives CATSDFGLSSGANVLTF. The V and J genes are TRBV24-1 and TRBJ2-6, with D unresolved. This CDR3 spans 17 amino acids. The germline V and J ends were trimmed by 1 base and 0 bases, with 9 bases remaining between them. Germline V gene sequence: CDR1 KGHDR, CDR2 SFDVKD.

This clonotype was seen a few times. This chain joins TRBV24-1 and TRBJ2-1; TRBD2 matches at 13 bases. Germline V gives CDR1 KGHDR, CDR2 SFDVKD. V dropped 1 base and J dropped 8; count of bases not matched to a gene: 4. CDR3 length equals 16 residues. The CDR3 region has the DNA TGTGCCACCAGTGATTTCGGGACTAGCGGGACCGATGAGCAGTTCTTC. This encodes CATSDFGTSGTDEQFF.

In its sample, this clonotype was seen a few times. This chain joins TRBV9 and TRBJ2-3; 7 bases fit TRBD2. The CDR3 contains 15 residues. CDR1 and CDR2 from the germline V gene are SGDLS and YYNGEE. V lost 0 bases and J lost 5; bases outside the gene matches: 6. The CDR3: CASSVGAGAGDTQYF. In nucleotides, the CDR3 is TGTGCCAGCAGCGTAGGTGCGGGAGCGGGAGATACGCAGTATTTT. The full variable domain, its missing parts supplied by reference TRBV9 and TRBJ2-3, is DSGVTQTPKHLITATGQRVTLRCSPRSGDLSVYWYQQSLDQGLQFLIQYYNGEERAKGNILERFSAQQFPDLHSELNLSSLELGDSALYFCASSVGAGAGDTQYFGPGTRLTVL.

The V gene is TRBV11-1, the J gene TRBJ2-3; 7 bases map to TRBD2. Per the germline V gene, CDR1 is SGHAT and CDR2 is FQDESV (reference sequence). The CDR3 runs to 15 residues. Trimming took 3 bases from V and 4 from J; bases not matched to a gene: 7. In DNA form, the CDR3 reads TGTGCCAGCAGCTTGGGCGGGAGTGACCCAGATACGCAGTATTTT. It yields the protein CASSLGGSDPDTQYF. The full variable domain, with the rest looked up from reference TRBV11-1 and TRBJ2-3, is EAEVAQSPRYKITEKSQAVAFWCDPISGHATLYWYRQILGQGPELLVQFQDESVVDDSQLPKDRFSAERLKGVDSTLKIQPAELGDSAMYLCASSLGGSDPDTQYFGPGTRLTVL.

This clonotype was seen ten or more times. The rearrangement links TRBV20-1 to TRBJ2-7; 8 positions agree with TRBD2. This CDR3 comprises 15 residues. Losses at the gene ends were 1 base for V and 2 bases for J; bases not matched to a gene: 7. CDR1 DFQATT and CDR2 SNEGSKA come from the germline V gene (reference sequence). CDR3: CSARGGGRNPYEQYF. As DNA, the CDR3 is TGCAGTGCTAGAGGTGGCGGGAGGAATCCCTACGAGCAGTACTTC.

The chain has TRBV5-6 and TRBJ1-5, with 9 bases matching TRBD1. Germline V lookup: CDR1 SGHDT, CDR2 YYEEEE. The junction had 8 bases not matched to a gene; V was cut back by 4 bases and J by 6 bases. CDR3 length: 15 residues. DNA of the CDR3: TGTGCCAGCAGCAAGAACAGGGGGCTTAGTCAGCCCCAGCATTTT. Its translation: CASSKNRGLSQPQHF.

This clonotype appeared a single time. The chain uses TRBV20-1 and TRBJ1-6, with D possibly TRBD1 on 5 matching bases. This CDR3 region has 15 residues. Germline assignment: CDR1 DFQATT and CDR2 SNEGSKA (reference sequence). Trimming left V 1 base short and J 4 bases short, with 11 bases between. The CDR3 DNA sequence: TGCAGTGCTAGAGGGGGGGGTTTTTATAATTCACCCCTCCACTTT. This gives the protein CSARGGGFYNSPLHF.

This clonotype was detected ten times or more. The gene calls are TRBV5-1 and TRBJ2-1, with 10 bases lining up with TRBD1. After removal of 7 bases from V and 3 bases from J, the junction contained 22 bases not matched to a gene. The length of the CDR3 is 20 residues. Germline CDR1 reads SGHRS; CDR2 reads YFSETQ. The CDR3 coding sequence is TGCGCCAGCGCCTCTCCCGGGACAGGGGAGGTGGGGGAAAACTACAATGAGCAGTTCTTC. Its translation: CASASPGTGEVGENYNEQFF.

Regarding this clonotype: With a far larger clone one base away, a read error is the likely cause. It is likely a read error, because the conserved phenylalanine at the end of the CDR3 is missing. J is TRBJ2-7 and V is TRBV27; D remains unclear. This CDR3 region has 14 residues. Germline CDR1 and CDR2: MNHEY and SMNVEV (reference sequence). The CDR3 DNA follows: TGTGCCATCAGTGAGCGTTCGGCCGTCTACGAGCAGTACTCC. Its protein is CAISERSAVYEQYS.